Shown below are 10 T cell receptor beta chains from a single sample sequenced in a study of naive and memory T cell subsets. Both TRBC1 and TRBC2 were covered by a beta constant-region primer of two equimolar oligonucleotides. Each CDR3 protein gets one entry after TCRdb re-called the UMI-ligation and nested PCR reads with MiXCR. The table has about 35,000 distinct CDR3 sequences, 10% to 15% seen once. The sequenced material came from effector memory CD4+ T cells from blood. This sample's subset: effector memory, CD45RA- CD27-. The receptors here all came from a human donor in good health.

This clonotype was seen a handful of times. This sequence joins TRBV30 and TRBJ2-1; TRBD2 matches 14 bases. The V and J ends lost 3 bases and 1 base, in that order; junction bases with no gene match: 5. CDR1 and CDR2 (germline): GTSNPN, SVGIG (reference sequence). This CDR3 has 17 residues. The CDR3 coding sequence is TGTGCCTGGAGATCGGGACTAGCGGGAGTGTCCTACAATGAGCAGTTCTTC. It is translated as CAWRSGLAGVSYNEQFF.

This clonotype is medium-sized (0.01 to 0.1%) in the sample. This rearrangement joins TRBV27 to TRBJ1-6, with D maybe TRBD1 (6 bases). The V end was cut by 6 bases, the J end by 10 bases, with 16 bases between. This CDR3 spans 14 amino acids. Germline V gives CDR1 MNHEY, CDR2 SMNVEV (reference sequence). DNA for the CDR3: TGTGCCAGCAGGAGAGGGGGGCTGGGGTCACCCCTCCACTTT. The encoded protein is CASRRGGLGSPLHF.

Ten or more counts support this clonotype. The rearrangement links TRBV4-1 to TRBJ2-5, with D possibly being TRBD2 (5 bases). The V end was cut by 3 bases, the J end by 3 bases, with 11 bases between. This CDR3 spans 14 amino acids. Germline CDR1 reads MGHRA; CDR2 reads YSYEKL. The CDR3 is CASSHPTREETQYF. For the CDR3, the DNA is TGCGCCAGCAGCCACCCTACTAGAGAAGAGACCCAGTACTTC.

The CDR3 spells CASSQNPGAGANVLTF. CDR3 nucleotides: TGTGCCAGCAGCCAAAATCCGGGAGCTGGGGCCAACGTCCTGACTTTC. This chain connects TRBV5-6 to TRBJ2-6, with a possible D match to TRBD2 (6 bases). The CDR3 extends over 16 amino acids. Trimming left V 4 bases short and J 2 bases short, with 13 bases between. Germline CDR1 SGHDT, CDR2 YYEEEE.

This clonotype is medium-sized (0.01 to 0.1%) in the sample. Here the CDR3 DNA reads TGTGCCAGCTCACTGAACCCGGCAGATACGCAGTATTTT. Protein sequence: CASSLNPADTQYF. This sequence joins TRBV18 and TRBJ2-3; D gene uncertain. Germline lookup yields CDR1 KGHSH and CDR2 LQKENI. The CDR3 contains 13 residues. The germline V and J ends were trimmed by 4 bases and 4 bases, with 9 bases remaining between them.

The chain combines TRBV19 with TRBJ2-1; TRBD2 is a possible D gene (5 bases). Trimming pared 8 bases from V and 7 bases from J, leaving 18 bases between. The CDR3 loop spans 14 amino acids. Germline V lookup: CDR1 LNHDA, CDR2 SQIVND (reference sequence). The CDR3 spells CASSVGVRGNEQFF. The CDR3 nucleotides read TGTGCCAGTTCGGTCGGGGTAAGAGGAAATGAGCAGTTCTTC.

This clonotype was found many times. The genes are TRBV2 and TRBJ2-1; 14 bases agree with TRBD2. Germline values: CDR1 SNHLY, CDR2 FYNNEI. J was trimmed by 0 bases and V by 6 bases; bases with no gene match: 7. This CDR3 region has 18 residues. CDR3 region: CASRGTSGSGSSYNEQFF. In DNA form, the CDR3 reads TGTGCCAGCAGAGGGACTAGCGGGAGTGGGAGCTCCTACAATGAGCAGTTCTTC.

This clonotype was seen repeatedly, ten times or more. The gene calls are TRBV20-1 and TRBJ2-7; a possible D gene is TRBD2 (5 bases). With 3 bases removed from V and 2 bases from J, the gap between germline ends came to 14 bases. Germline V gives CDR1 DFQATT, CDR2 SNEGSKA (reference sequence). The CDR3 covers 14 residues. The CDR3 is CSASSRAAAYEQYF. CDR3 sequence (DNA): TGCAGTGCTAGTTCTCGAGCGGCGGCCTACGAGCAGTACTTC.

This clonotype was counted ten times or more. Possible read error: a much larger clone is one base away. This sequence joins TRBV18 and TRBJ1-5; TRBD1 might be the D (6 bases). Trimming took 5 bases from V and 7 from J, leaving 12 bases between them. Germline CDR1 is KGHSH and CDR2 is LQKENI. This CDR3 is 13 amino acids long. CDR3 DNA sequence: TGTGCCAGCTCAGGGGCAGGGGAACAGCCCCAGCATTTT. It is translated as CASSGAGEQPQHF.

This clonotype was recorded many times. V is TRBV7-2 and J is TRBJ2-1; 8 nucleotides agree with TRBD2. Germline CDR1 is SGHTA and CDR2 is FQGNSA. Unmatched junction bases numbered 8, after V lost 0 bases and J lost 4 bases. The CDR3 extends over 17 amino acids. CDR3 bases: TGTGCCAGCAGCTTAGCGGGGACTAGTATCGTTTACAATGAGCAGTTCTTC. Translated: CASSLAGTSIVYNEQFF.